This T cell receptor beta chain was retrieved from a study of T cell responses to AZD1222 COVID-19 vaccine. Method: immunoSEQ multiplex PCR; TCRdb's copy keeps in-frame clones and lacks some. This table holds approximately 140,000 clones, less than 95% found once. Germline CDR1 SGDLS, CDR2 YYNGEE. This CDR3 spans 13 amino acids. V trimming: 5 bases; J trimming: 4 bases; junction bases outside the gene matches: 3. Sample: peripheral blood, taken on day 0 of AZD1222 vaccination. The chain carries TRBV9 and TRBJ1-1; 9 bases fit TRBD1. This receptor was identified in an adult in good health. The CDR3 loop reads CASSVTGGTEAFF. CDR3 DNA: TGTGCCAGCAGTGTGACAGGGGGCACTGAAGCTTTCTTT. Based on the CDR3 plus reference TRBV9 and TRBJ1-1, the full variable domain is DSGVTQTPKHLITATGQRVTLRCSPRSGDLSVYWYQQSLDQGLQFLIQYYNGEERAKGNILERFSAQQFPDLHSELNLSSLELGDSALYFCASSVTGGTEAFFGQGTRLTVV.